These 30 T cell receptor beta chains share one sample of origin, sequenced in a study of PD-L1 blockade in urothelial cancer. Assay used: immunoSEQ multiplex PCR; TCRdb lists only in-frame clones, some missing. The data hold tens of thousands of clones, with around four fifths observed a single time. Time point reported: pretreatment peripheral blood. The sequenced sample was PBMCs, obtained around atezolizumab (anti-PD-L1) treatment. These receptors were obtained from a man older than 75 with urothelial cancer.

The V call is TRBV15, the J call TRBJ2-2; no firm D call. V shed 8 bases and J shed 8 bases, with 15 bases lying between them. The CDR3 loop spans 13 amino acids. The germline gives CDR1 LNHNV, CDR2 YYDKDF (reference sequence). The CDR3 coding sequence is TGTGCCACCGCTAGGAAGTTGGCTGGGGAGCTGTTTTTT. Encoded protein: CATARKLAGELFF.

The V call is TRBV27, the J call TRBJ2-1; weak D call: TRBD2 (6 bases). Looked up from germline, CDR1 is MNHEY and CDR2 is SMNVEV (reference sequence). Trimming took 11 bases from V and 1 from J, leaving 21 bases between them. This CDR3 has 16 amino acids. CDR3: CAPHMGGFGSYNEQFF. CDR3 sequence (DNA): TGTGCCCCCCATATGGGGGGTTTTGGGTCCTACAATGAGCAGTTCTTC.

This clone showed up just a few times. V is TRBV28 and J is TRBJ2-7, with 8 positions matching TRBD1. The CDR3 runs to 16 residues. V gave up 5 bases and J gave up 6 bases; unmatched junction bases: 15. Per the germline V gene, CDR1 is MDHEN and CDR2 is SYDVKM. The CDR3 nucleotides are TGTGCCAGCAGTCCCCAGGACAGGGTTATTCAGGGCGAGCAGTACTTC. This sequence encodes CASSPQDRVIQGEQYF.

The genes are TRBV28 and TRBJ2-2, with 8 bases lining up with TRBD1. V was clipped by 6 bases and J by 9 bases; unmatched bases: 15. CDR1 is MDHEN and CDR2 is SYDVKM in the germline V gene. The CDR3 sequence is 16 residues long. The CDR3 nucleotides are TGTGCCAGCAGGGTGCAGGGGGCGGGTCCCCCAAGGGAGCTGTTTTTT. It codes for CASRVQGAGPPRELFF. Combining the CDR3 with reference TRBV28 and TRBJ2-2 gives the whole variable domain DVKVTQSSRYLVKRTGEKVFLECVQDMDHENMFWYRQDPGLGLRLIYFSYDVKMKEKGDIPEGYSVSREKKERFSLILESASTNQTSMYLCASRVQGAGPPRELFFGEGSRLTVL.

The chain combines TRBV10-2 with TRBJ2-7; 8 nucleotides align to TRBD2. V shed 4 bases and J 6 bases; nucleotides not matched to a gene: 11. The CDR3 is 15 amino acids. The germline CDR1 and CDR2 sequences are WSHSY and SAAADI. CDR3 coding DNA: TGCGCCAGCAGTGGGGCGGGAGGTGGGGGAGGCGAGCAGTACTTC. This sequence encodes CASSGAGGGGGEQYF.

The CDR3 region is CAVSWDRGTDTQYF. In DNA, the CDR3 is TGTGCCGTTTCCTGGGACAGGGGCACAGATACGCAGTATTTT. The J gene is TRBJ2-3, the V gene TRBV10-3; 9 bases line up with TRBD1. The CDR3 spans 14 residues. The trim removed 11 bases at V and 1 base at J, leaving 7 bases unmatched. The V gene's germline CDR1 is ENHRY and CDR2 SYGVKD.

V is TRBV15 and J is TRBJ2-3, with 9 nucleotides matching TRBD2. The germline V gene encodes CDR1 LNHNV and CDR2 YYDKDF (reference sequence). The CDR3 is 15 amino acids. V lost 4 bases and J lost 4; bases outside the gene matches: 6. The CDR3 region is CATSNGAGGSDTQYF. As DNA, the CDR3 is TGTGCCACCAGCAACGGAGCGGGAGGTTCAGATACGCAGTATTTT.

V gene TRBV4-1 combines with J gene TRBJ2-3; D uncertain. CDR1 is MGHRA and CDR2 is YSYEKL in the germline V gene. CDR3 length equals 17 residues. The V and J ends lost 2 bases and 2 bases respectively, with 17 bases between them. The CDR3 DNA reads TGCGCCAGCAGCCAACCTCTGGCGGCCTCTTTCACAGATACGCAGTATTTT. Translating it yields CASSQPLAASFTDTQYF.

This chain links TRBV11-2 with TRBJ2-3, with D perhaps TRBD2 (5 bases). CDR3 length: 16 residues. Germline CDR1 SGHAT, CDR2 FQNNGV. Between the trimmed V and J ends, which lost 1 base and 2 bases, there was a span of 13 bases. CDR3 loop: CASSLGPAAHTDTQYF. The CDR3 nucleotides are TGTGCCAGCAGCTTAGGTCCAGCGGCCCACACAGATACGCAGTATTTT. The variable domain in full, with the rest retrieved from reference TRBV11-2 and TRBJ2-3, is EAGVAQSPRYKIIEKRQSVAFWCNPISGHATLYWYQQILGQGPKLLIQFQNNGVVDDSQLPKDRFSAERLKGVDSTLKIQPAKLEDSAVYLCASSLGPAAHTDTQYFGPGTRLTVL.

The rearrangement uses TRBV29-1 and TRBJ2-7; a possible D gene is TRBD2 (6 bases). This CDR3 contains 11 residues. Trimming cost V 7 bases and J 6 bases, with 13 bases left between them. The germline gives CDR1 SQVTM, CDR2 ANQGSEA. The CDR3 loop reads CSAQWGGEQYF. CDR3 bases: TGCAGCGCCCAATGGGGAGGCGAGCAGTACTTC.

The chain joins TRBV5-1 to TRBJ2-7; the match to TRBD2 covers 14 bases. The germline CDR1 and CDR2 sequences are SGHRS and YFSETQ. The CDR3 contains 16 residues. The trim removed 3 bases at V and 2 bases at J, leaving 4 bases unmatched. The CDR3 loop is CASSSLTSGRAYEQYF. Written as DNA, the CDR3 is TGCGCCAGCAGCTCCCTGACTAGCGGGAGGGCCTACGAGCAGTACTTC.

This clone has a single count. V is TRBV4-3 and J is TRBJ2-7; D possibly corresponds to TRBD2 (6 bases). The V gene lost 1 base and the J gene lost 5 bases, with 9 bases spanning the gap. The germline V gene encodes CDR1 LGHNA and CDR2 YSLEER. CDR3 length equals 13 residues. DNA of the CDR3: TGCGCCAGCAGCCAAGTCGGAGGGAACGAGCAGTACTTC. Its translation is CASSQVGGNEQYF.

The chain carries TRBV15 and TRBJ2-3; 10 positions agree with TRBD2. CDR3 length equals 18 residues. Germline CDR1 LNHNV, CDR2 YYDKDF (reference sequence). The V and J ends lost 1 base and 2 bases, in that order; junction bases with no gene match: 9. This CDR3 is CATSRGLPTSGPTDTQYF. The DNA of the CDR3 is TGTGCCACCAGCAGAGGACTTCCGACTAGCGGGCCCACAGATACGCAGTATTTT.

V is TRBV19 and J is TRBJ2-2; TRBD2 matches 8 bases. With 1 base clipped from V and 2 bases from J, the junction kept 6 bases outside the gene matches. Germline CDR1 reads LNHDA; CDR2 reads SQIVND (reference sequence). This CDR3 has 17 amino acids. CDR3 protein: CASSIAGGTSNTGELFF. The CDR3 DNA follows: TGTGCCAGTAGTATAGCGGGAGGGACTAGTAACACCGGGGAGCTGTTTTTT.

Points on this clone: Other DNA sequences within the sample encode an identical CDR3. The rearrangement links TRBV11-2 to TRBJ1-1, with D tentatively TRBD1 (5 bases). The CDR3 covers 14 residues. V was pared by 1 base and J by 1 base, with 7 bases between. Germline assignment: CDR1 SGHAT and CDR2 FQNNGV. CDR3 sequence reads: CASSLGQGNTEAFF. CDR3 nucleotide sequence: TGTGCCAGCAGCTTAGGGCAGGGGAACACTGAAGCTTTCTTT.

The genes are TRBV19 and TRBJ2-3; 8 bases fit TRBD1. CDR1 is LNHDA and CDR2 is SQIVND in the germline V gene (reference sequence). Trimming removed 6 bases from V and 3 bases from J; junction bases left unmatched: 5. The CDR3 sequence is 14 residues long. CDR3 coding DNA: TGTGCCAGTAGGAAACAGGGGGGTACAGATACGCAGTATTTT. As protein: CASRKQGGTDTQYF.

This clone was recorded only once. Relative to the germline gene, one junction end is altered; a read error may explain this. This rearrangement joins TRBV6-1 to TRBJ2-7; a weak D match, TRBD2 (5 bases). The CDR3 loop spans 13 amino acids. Germline loops: CDR1 MNHNS, CDR2 SASEGT. The CDR3 DNA sequence: TGTGCCAGCAGTGAAACGGGTGGAATATCTGGAGGCTTC. Its translation: CASSETGGISGGF.

The V and J genes are TRBV19 and TRBJ1-4; D might be TRBD1 (6 bases). The CDR3 has 16 amino acids. Germline V gives CDR1 LNHDA, CDR2 SQIVND (reference sequence). Trimming shortened V by 7 bases and J by 2 bases, and 17 bases separated the two germline ends. CDR3 nucleotides: TGTGCCAGTACCACTACAGGGCGGACGACTAATGAAAAACTGTTTTTT. Translated: CASTTTGRTTNEKLFF. Full variable domain (missing parts from reference TRBV19 and TRBJ1-4): DGGITQSPKYLFRKEGQNVTLSCEQNLNHDAMYWYRQDPGQGLRLIYYSQIVNDFQKGDIAEGYSVSREKKESFPLTVTSAQKNPTAFYLCASTTTGRTTNEKLFFGSGTQLSVL.

V and J are TRBV14 and TRBJ1-2; 7 bases line up with TRBD1. J gave up 4 bases and V 1 base, and 6 bases lay outside the gene matches. Germline assignment: CDR1 SGHDN and CDR2 FVKESK. The CDR3 is 15 residues long. In nucleotides, the CDR3 is TGTGCCAGCAGCCAAGCAGGGGGAGGCAGCTATGGCTACACCTTC. Translating it yields CASSQAGGGSYGYTF.

The chain has TRBV30 and TRBJ2-7; TRBD1 is a possible D gene (5 bases). Deletions cut 1 base from V and 2 bases from J, with 6 bases between. This CDR3 region has 12 residues. CDR1 is GTSNPN, CDR2 SVGIG, per germline (reference sequence). CDR3 coding DNA: TGTGCCTGGAGTGGACAGACCTACGAGCAGTACTTC. It specifies CAWSGQTYEQYF. The full variable domain, rest sourced from reference TRBV30 and TRBJ2-7, is SQTIHQWPATLVQPVGSPLSLECTVEGTSNPNLYWYRQAAGRGLQLLFYSVGIGQISSEVPQNLSASRPQDRQFILSSKKLLLSDSGFYLCAWSGQTYEQYFGPGTRLTVT.

This clone has only one observation. The rearrangement joins TRBV18 to TRBJ2-5; no clear D. V lost 2 bases and J lost 3, with 16 bases in between. There are 16 residues in the CDR3. CDR1 KGHSH and CDR2 LQKENI come from the germline V gene. The CDR3 reads CASSPSGDSKKETQYF. The CDR3 coding sequence is TGTGCCAGCTCACCATCCGGCGACTCAAAAAAAGAGACCCAGTACTTC.

About this clone: Other DNA sequences in the same sample also yield this CDR3. The CDR3 nucleotides are TGTGCCAGCAGACGAGCAGGACTCAGTTCCTACGAGCAGTACTTC. This encodes CASRRAGLSSYEQYF. The rearrangement uses TRBV6-5 and TRBJ2-7; weak D call: TRBD2 (5 bases). Germline-derived CDR1 and CDR2 are MNHEY and SVGAGI. V was cut by 6 bases and J by 1 base, with 16 bases left in between. CDR3 size: 15 residues.

The rearrangement uses TRBV10-2 and TRBJ2-1; no definite D call. V was trimmed by 1 base and J by 10 bases, leaving 11 bases between them. The CDR3 length is 13 residues. CDR1 is WSHSY, CDR2 SAAADI, per germline. In nucleotides, the CDR3 is TGCGCCAGCAGTGAGTTATTAGTCGGGGAGCAGTTCTTC. The encoded protein is CASSELLVGEQFF.

The CDR3 DNA reads as TGTGCCAGCAGCTTAGAGTTTGTAGCTAACTATGGCTACACCTTC. This gives the protein CASSLEFVANYGYTF. This rearrangement joins TRBV7-2 to TRBJ1-2; D remains ambiguous. This CDR3 spans 15 amino acids. V was clipped by 1 base and J by 0 bases, with 9 bases between them. Germline assignment: CDR1 SGHTA and CDR2 FQGNSA.

The chain recombines TRBV7-2 with TRBJ1-2; D remains ambiguous. Looked up from germline, CDR1 is SGHTA and CDR2 is FQGNSA. V lost 4 bases, J lost 2 bases, and 8 bases lay in between. The CDR3 covers 13 residues. CDR3 residues: CASSSRVNYGYTF. CDR3 bases: TGTGCCAGCAGCTCCCGAGTAAACTATGGCTACACCTTC.

The rearrangement uses TRBV4-1 and TRBJ2-7; TRBD2 matches at 12 bases. The V segment lost 1 base and the J segment 10 bases; nucleotides outside the gene matches: 17. The CDR3 length is 18 residues. Germline V gives CDR1 MGHRA, CDR2 YSYEKL. The CDR3, as DNA: TGCGCCAGCAGCCAAGCTCCGCTGACTAGCGGGAGAATCGCAGAACAGTACTTC. The encoded protein is CASSQAPLTSGRIAEQYF.

The gene calls are TRBV18 and TRBJ2-7, with TRBD2 as a possible D gene (6 bases). Trimming shortened V by 6 bases and J by 6 bases, and 15 bases separated the two germline ends. This CDR3 is 13 amino acids long. Germline CDR1 is KGHSH and CDR2 is LQKENI. CDR3 nucleotide sequence: TGTGCCAGCTCGGAGACTGTTAGCGGCGAGCAGTACTTC. Its translation is CASSETVSGEQYF. The variable domain in full, with the rest retrieved from reference TRBV18 and TRBJ2-7, is NAGVMQNPRHLVRRRGQEARLRCSPMKGHSHVYWYRQLPEEGLKFMVYLQKENIIDESGMPKERFSAEFPKEGPSILRIQQVVRGDSAAYFCASSETVSGEQYFGPGTRLTVT.

The rearrangement uses TRBV7-9 and TRBJ2-5; 10 nucleotides line up with TRBD2. CDR3 length: 15 residues. Trimming cost V 5 bases and J 5 bases; bases outside gene matches: 8. The V gene's germline CDR1 is SEHNR and CDR2 FQNEAQ (reference sequence). The CDR3 protein is CASSTLAGVGETQYF. The CDR3 region has the DNA TGTGCCAGCAGCACCCTAGCGGGAGTCGGGGAGACCCAGTACTTC.

The chain joins TRBV29-1 to TRBJ2-1; 9 nucleotides match TRBD2. V trimming: 5 bases; J trimming: 9 bases; junction bases outside the gene matches: 5. CDR1 is SQVTM, CDR2 ANQGSEA, per germline. This CDR3 is 12 amino acids long. The CDR3 is CSVRREGTEQFF. The CDR3 DNA follows: TGCAGCGTTAGGCGGGAGGGCACTGAGCAGTTCTTC.

V is TRBV2 and J is TRBJ1-1, with TRBD1 as a possible D gene (6 bases). CDR3 size: 14 residues. The V gene lost 5 bases and the J gene lost 3 bases, with 13 bases spanning the gap. Germline lookup yields CDR1 SNHLY and CDR2 FYNNEI. This chain's CDR3 is CASSFGGADTEAFF. CDR3 DNA: TGTGCCAGCAGTTTCGGGGGGGCGGACACTGAAGCTTTCTTT.